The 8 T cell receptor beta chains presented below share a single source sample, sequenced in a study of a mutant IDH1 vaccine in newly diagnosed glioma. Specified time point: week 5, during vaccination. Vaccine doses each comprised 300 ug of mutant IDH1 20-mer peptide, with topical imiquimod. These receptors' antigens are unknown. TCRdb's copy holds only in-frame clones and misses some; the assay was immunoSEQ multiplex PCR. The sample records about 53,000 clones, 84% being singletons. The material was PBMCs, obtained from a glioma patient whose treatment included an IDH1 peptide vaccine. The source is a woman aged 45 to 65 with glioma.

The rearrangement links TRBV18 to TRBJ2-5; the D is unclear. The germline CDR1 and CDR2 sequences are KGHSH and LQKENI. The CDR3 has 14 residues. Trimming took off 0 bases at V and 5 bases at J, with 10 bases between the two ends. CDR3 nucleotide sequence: TGTGCCAGCTCACCACCGGAAGGTCGGGAGACCCAGTACTTC. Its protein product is CASSPPEGRETQYF.

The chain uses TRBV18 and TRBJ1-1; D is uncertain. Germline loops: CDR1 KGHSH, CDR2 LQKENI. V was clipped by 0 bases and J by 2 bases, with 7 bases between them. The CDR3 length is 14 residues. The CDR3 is CASSPPAVNTEAFF. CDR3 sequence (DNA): TGTGCCAGCTCACCACCGGCGGTAAACACTGAAGCTTTCTTT.

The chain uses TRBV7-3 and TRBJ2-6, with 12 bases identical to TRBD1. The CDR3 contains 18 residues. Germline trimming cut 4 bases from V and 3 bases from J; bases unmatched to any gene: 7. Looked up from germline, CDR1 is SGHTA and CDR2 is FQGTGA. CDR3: CASSSPGQGAVGANVLTF. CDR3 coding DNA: TGTGCCAGCAGCTCTCCGGGACAGGGGGCGGTTGGGGCCAACGTCCTGACTTTC.

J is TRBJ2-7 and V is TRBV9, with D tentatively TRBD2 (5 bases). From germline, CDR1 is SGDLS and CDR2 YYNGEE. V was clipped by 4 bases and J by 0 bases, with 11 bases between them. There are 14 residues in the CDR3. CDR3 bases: TGTGCCAGCAGCCCCGGGATCAGCTCCTACGAGCAGTACTTC. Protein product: CASSPGISSYEQYF. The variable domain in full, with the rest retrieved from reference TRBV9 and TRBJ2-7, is DSGVTQTPKHLITATGQRVTLRCSPRSGDLSVYWYQQSLDQGLQFLIQYYNGEERAKGNILERFSAQQFPDLHSELNLSSLELGDSALYFCASSPGISSYEQYFGPGTRLTVT.

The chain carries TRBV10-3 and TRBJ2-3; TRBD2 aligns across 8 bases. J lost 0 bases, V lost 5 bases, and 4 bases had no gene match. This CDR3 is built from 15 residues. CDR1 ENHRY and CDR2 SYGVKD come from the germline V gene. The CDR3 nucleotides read TGTGCCATCAGTAGCGGGGGATCTAGCACAGATACGCAGTATTTT. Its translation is CAISSGGSSTDTQYF.

The CDR3 spells CASGQGFQPQHF. The CDR3 DNA reads as TGTGCCAGCGGACAGGGTTTTCAGCCCCAGCATTTT. The rearrangement joins TRBV2 to TRBJ1-5; 8 nucleotides agree with TRBD1. Germline V gives CDR1 SNHLY, CDR2 FYNNEI. J gave up 6 bases and V 8 bases, and 3 bases lay outside the gene matches. The CDR3 extends over 12 amino acids.

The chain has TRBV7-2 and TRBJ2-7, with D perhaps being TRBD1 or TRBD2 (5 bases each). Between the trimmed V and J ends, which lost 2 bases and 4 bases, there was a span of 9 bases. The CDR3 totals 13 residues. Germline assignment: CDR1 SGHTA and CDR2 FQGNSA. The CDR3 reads CASSLTGPYEQYF. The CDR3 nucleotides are TGTGCCAGCAGCTTAACGGGACCTTACGAGCAGTACTTC.

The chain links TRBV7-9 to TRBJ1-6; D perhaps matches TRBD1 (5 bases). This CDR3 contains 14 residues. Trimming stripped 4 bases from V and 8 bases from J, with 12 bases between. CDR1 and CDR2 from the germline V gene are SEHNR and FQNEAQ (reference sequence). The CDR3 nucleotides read TGTGCCAGCAGCTGGGGCAGCTCGGATTCACCCCTCCACTTT. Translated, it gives CASSWGSSDSPLHF.